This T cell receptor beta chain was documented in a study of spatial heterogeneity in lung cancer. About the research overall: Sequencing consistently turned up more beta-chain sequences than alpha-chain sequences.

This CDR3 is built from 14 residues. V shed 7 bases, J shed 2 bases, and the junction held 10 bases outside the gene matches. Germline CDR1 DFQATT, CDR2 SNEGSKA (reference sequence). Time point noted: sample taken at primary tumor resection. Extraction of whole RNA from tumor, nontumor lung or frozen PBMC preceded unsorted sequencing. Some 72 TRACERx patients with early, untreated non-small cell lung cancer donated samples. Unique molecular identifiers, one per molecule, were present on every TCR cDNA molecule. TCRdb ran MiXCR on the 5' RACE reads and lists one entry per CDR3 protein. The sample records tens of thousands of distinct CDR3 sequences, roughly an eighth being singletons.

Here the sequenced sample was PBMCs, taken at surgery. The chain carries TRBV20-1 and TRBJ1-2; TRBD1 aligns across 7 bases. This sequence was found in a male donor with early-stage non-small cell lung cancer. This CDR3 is CSVRGDSPNYGYTF. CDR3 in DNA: TGCAGTGTCAGGGGGGACAGCCCCAACTATGGCTACACCTTC.